This TCR beta chain was recovered during a study of T cell clusters in autoimmune cytopenias (dated by TCRdb to between 2018 and 2020). Turning to the overall study: The median TRB sequencing depth was approximately 52,000 reads per sample, and the median number of distinct TRB clonotypes was approximately 2,000 per sample. The study aimed to test whether autoimmune cytopenia patients carry a disease-specific immune repertoire signature usable as a blood-based biomarker. Peripheral blood TRB and IGH repertoires were sequenced in autoimmune cytopenia patients at active disease and during treatment follow-up, alongside healthy, CLL and autoimmune hepatitis controls. On the study overall, not on this receptor specifically: Compared with active autoimmune hepatitis patients, healthy donors had almost three times as many exclusive TRB clusters, a finding consistent with an autoimmunity-wide signature. TRB repertoire shifts, with less even repertoires in secondary cytopenia and CLL, mostly reflected lymphoma bias rather than autoimmunity. The T cell clusters were only ever defined in silico, so experimental validation of their functional role was still needed. In the comparison of secondary cytopenia with CLL, no cluster-lack signature showed up, apparently because the dominant lymphoma-associated repertoire masked the signature. The GLIPH analysis suggested a lack of physiological T cell clusters in primary autoimmune cytopenia patients, since roughly 49 clusters were exclusive to healthy donors whereas more than 15 were exclusive to patients.

TRB rearrangements were amplified by multiplex PCR following a touch-down protocol, with the TRB-A and TRB-B primer pools mixed in one tube. Illumina adapters and sample indices were added to the amplicons through two consecutive PCR reactions performed with Phusion HS II polymerase. The amplicons were gel-purified using the NucleoSpin Gel and PCR Clean-up kit, after which quantification was performed by Qubit and quality was checked on an Agilent 2100 Bioanalyzer. Sequencing of the libraries was done on an Illumina MiSeq with paired-end, single-indexed, 600-cycle runs. As for how the authors treated the data: Alignment and assembly of TRB reads were performed with MiXCR version 2.1.12 and the default MiXCR reference library. A clone was defined by each unique CDR3 nucleotide sequence, and the analysis included only productive sequences supported by at least two reads. Repertoire diversity was assessed by alpha-parameterized diversity profiles (alpha 0 to 5), including Shannon (alpha 1) and Simpson (alpha 2) indices, computed with an R script. Combinatorial TRB VJ usage was computed with the tcR package and compared between cohorts by principal component analysis with ade4. Using GLIPH, TCRbeta CDR3s were clustered on pairs of cohorts matched for age and read depth, and a Wilcoxon test was used to compare cluster frequencies. The reads went through TCRdb reprocessing, and each CDR3 protein sequence gets one entry with no DNA. The V and J calls and clone size are TCRdb's, not the authors'. This sample's clone table shows roughly 4,800 distinct CDR3 sequences. Jointly, the top ten make up less than 20% of the sample.

CDR1 and CDR2, looked up from the germline V gene, are SGHDN and FVKESK. From the cysteine through the phenylalanine, the CDR3 covers 14 amino acids. DNA was not recorded. Per sample, 250 ng of peripheral blood genomic DNA, approximately 40,000 genome equivalents, was used for TRB amplification. Details on this clonotype: Its specific antigen is unknown.

The rearrangement joined TRBV14 to TRBJ2-7. This TCR was sampled from a human donor with an autoimmune cytopenia or autoimmune hepatitis (not recorded which). Sequencing input: peripheral blood. The CDR3 corresponds to CASSVDGSSYEQYF. The CDR3, completed at both ends by the reference TRBV14 and TRBJ2-7 genes, gives the full variable domain EAGVTQFPSHSVIEKGQTVTLRCDPISGHDNLYWYRRVMGKEIKFLLHFVKESKQDESGMPNNRFLAERTGGTYSTLKVQPAELEDSGVYFCASSVDGSSYEQYFGPGTRLTVT.